A single sample gave rise to the 10 T cell receptor beta chains below, sequenced in a study of CD8 T cells in Susac syndrome. An amount of RNA that ranged from 0.5 to 1 ug was reverse transcribed with random hexamers. MiXCR, applied by TCRdb to the immunoSEQ multiplex PCR reads, yields one record per CDR3 protein. The profile covers some 450,000 distinct CDR3 sequences, with 75% to 90% appearing a single time and approximately 0.12% taken by the ten largest. The sample consisted of CD8+ T cells from PBMCs. All receptors come from a human donor with multiple sclerosis.

The V gene is TRBV27, the J gene TRBJ2-1; 8 nucleotides agree with TRBD1. Germline CDR1 reads MNHEY; CDR2 reads SMNVEV (reference sequence). The ends lost 0 bases at V and 8 bases at J; junction bases unmatched: 6. CDR3 size: 15 residues. CDR3 DNA sequence: TGTGCCAGCAGTTTATCGGCAGGGGGCATGGATGAGCAGTTCTTC. Protein product: CASSLSAGGMDEQFF.

The chain is built from TRBV15 and TRBJ1-6; 10 positions match TRBD1. In germline, CDR1 is LNHNV, CDR2 YYDKDF (reference sequence). The trim removed 0 bases at V and 12 bases at J, leaving 11 bases unmatched. The CDR3 runs 17 residues. The CDR3 sequence is CATSRDAPGQGLEPLHF. The CDR3 coding sequence is TGTGCCACCAGCAGAGATGCCCCGGGACAGGGGTTAGAACCCCTCCACTTT.

The chain employs TRBV5-1 and TRBJ2-7; perhaps D is TRBD1 or TRBD2 (5 bases each). Trimming pared 0 bases from V and 5 bases from J, leaving 12 bases between. CDR1 and CDR2 (germline): SGHRS, YFSETQ. The CDR3 contains 14 residues. As DNA, the CDR3 is TGCGCCAGCAGCTTGGTGATGGGGGTTGACGAGCAGTACTTC. This codes for CASSLVMGVDEQYF.

V usage is TRBV12-3 or TRBV12-4 and J usage is TRBJ2-1; 8 bases are a match to TRBD2. The CDR3 consists of 19 residues. The J segment lost 3 bases and the V segment lost 3 bases, leaving 16 bases of the junction unmatched. The CDR3 protein is CASSFLLGDSGALYNEQFF. CDR3 in DNA: TGTGCCAGCAGTTTTCTGCTGGGCGATAGCGGGGCCCTCTACAATGAGCAGTTCTTC.

This clonotype has only a few counts. The chain is built from TRBV5-1 and TRBJ1-1, with D uncertain. CDR3 length: 16 residues. V was trimmed by 4 bases and J by 0 bases, leaving 16 bases between them. Germline CDR1 and CDR2: SGHRS and YFSETQ. This chain's CDR3 is CASSDTPRYMNTEAFF. The CDR3 bases are TGCGCCAGCAGCGACACCCCGAGGTACATGAACACTGAAGCTTTCTTT.

The CDR3 nucleotides read TGTGCCAGCAATGGCGGATCTAACTATGGCTACACCTTC. Its translation: CASNGGSNYGYTF. The chain uses TRBV2 and TRBJ1-2; unclear D gene. The CDR3 has 13 residues. CDR1 and CDR2 (germline): SNHLY, FYNNEI. V lost 7 bases and J lost 0, with 9 bases in between. The complete variable domain, with remaining parts taken from reference TRBV2 and TRBJ1-2, reads EPEVTQTPSHQVTQMGQEVILRCVPISNHLYFYWYRQILGQKVEFLVSFYNNEISEKSEIFDDQFSVERPDGSNFTLKIRSTKLEDSAMYFCASNGGSNYGYTFGSGTRLTVV.

The chain carries TRBV19 and TRBJ2-7, with unresolved D. Germline assignment: CDR1 LNHDA and CDR2 SQIVND (reference sequence). Trimming left V 3 bases short and J 3 bases short, with 12 bases between. The CDR3 is made up of 14 amino acids. The DNA for the CDR3 is TGTGCCAGTAGTATGGCAGTGCTCAACTACGAGCAGTACTTC. Translating it yields CASSMAVLNYEQYF.

A word on this clonotype: The junction does not match germline at one end; this may be a read error. The chain recombines TRBV5-1 with TRBJ2-2; D gene ambiguous. The V gene's germline CDR1 is SGHRS and CDR2 YFSETQ. CDR3 length: 12 residues. The CDR3 region has the DNA TGTGCCAGCAGCTTGGTCGACGGGGAGCTGTTTTTT. Its protein product is CASSLVDGELFF.

This chain links TRBV7-9 with TRBJ2-2; the match to TRBD2 covers 7 bases. V shed 3 bases, J shed 3 bases, and the junction held 10 bases outside the gene matches. The germline V gene encodes CDR1 SEHNR and CDR2 FQNEAQ (reference sequence). The CDR3 loop spans 17 amino acids. The CDR3 DNA reads TGTGCCAGCAGCTTTGGTACACTCCGGGGGGACACCGGGGAGCTGTTTTTT. Protein sequence: CASSFGTLRGDTGELFF.

The genes are TRBV19 and TRBJ1-1, with a possible D match to TRBD1 (5 bases). The CDR3 has 17 residues. CDR1 is LNHDA and CDR2 is SQIVND in the germline V gene (reference sequence). The ends were cut back, 1 base at V and 1 base at J, with 16 bases in the middle. The CDR3 is CASSIGRVGQGNTEAFF. CDR3 nucleotide sequence: TGTGCCAGTAGTATAGGACGGGTCGGGCAGGGGAACACTGAAGCTTTCTTT.